One sample yielded the 21 T cell receptor beta chains listed below, sequenced in a study of T and B cells in COVID-19 patients. Blood genomic DNA input for TRB amplification was about 220-500 ng. TRB rearrangements were amplified by multiplex PCR with BIOMED2 TRB-A/B primers. One entry per CDR3 protein results from TCRdb running MiXCR on the multiplex PCR reads. The sample lists about 18,000 distinct CDR3 sequences, roughly 32% seen once, with 16% in the top ten. The sequenced material came from blood. These receptors all come from a human donor with active COVID-19.

This clonotype came up many times. The CDR3 sequence is CASSIGQGGLETQYF. DNA of the CDR3: TGTGCCAGTAGTATAGGGCAGGGAGGGTTGGAGACCCAGTACTTC. This chain uses TRBV19 with TRBJ2-5, with TRBD2 identical over 7 bases. This CDR3 comprises 15 residues. The ends lost 1 base at V and 5 bases at J; junction bases unmatched: 7. CDR1 is LNHDA and CDR2 is SQIVND in the germline V gene (reference sequence).

This chain links TRBV6-1 with TRBJ1-3, with a weak D call TRBD1 (6 bases). Germline V gene data show CDR1 as MNHNS and CDR2 as SASEGT. The CDR3 runs to 14 residues. V lost 6 bases and J lost 4, with 13 bases in between. Here the CDR3 DNA reads TGTGCCAGCAGGCCTGTGGGGGGCGGAAACACCATATATTTT. Translating gives CASRPVGGGNTIYF.

This clonotype is categorized as medium-sized. The chain is built from TRBV13 and TRBJ2-3; 7 nucleotides line up with TRBD1. Germline loops: CDR1 PRHDT, CDR2 FYEKMQ (reference sequence). The CDR3 runs 16 residues. The V gene end was trimmed by 5 bases and the J gene end by 2 bases; junction bases not matched to a gene: 10. The CDR3: CASSTDRVLPTDTQYF. Here the CDR3 DNA reads TGTGCCAGCAGCACCGACAGGGTCCTTCCCACAGATACGCAGTATTTT.

This sequence joins TRBV5-4 and TRBJ2-7, with a weak D call TRBD2 (7 bases). The V gene lost 3 bases and the J gene lost 3 bases, with 16 bases spanning the gap. The length of the CDR3 is 15 residues. From germline, CDR1 is SGHNT and CDR2 YYREEE (reference sequence). CDR3 in amino acids: CASSSKEGGGYEQYF. CDR3 coding DNA: TGTGCCAGCAGCTCGAAAGAAGGGGGGGGCTACGAGCAGTACTTC.

This clonotype was seen a handful of times. The chain links TRBV6-1 to TRBJ1-2; 8 positions agree with TRBD1. The CDR3 sequence is 16 residues long. The V gene's germline CDR1 is MNHNS and CDR2 SASEGT. V lost 6 bases to trimming and J lost 4 bases; unmatched junction nucleotides: 13. CDR3: CASRKTRQGISYGYTF. DNA of the CDR3: TGTGCCAGCAGAAAGACGCGACAGGGGATAAGCTATGGCTACACCTTC.

By proportion, this clonotype is medium-sized (0.01 to 0.1%). The chain couples TRBV4-3 to TRBJ2-2; TRBD2 is a possible D gene (6 bases). Germline loops: CDR1 LGHNA, CDR2 YSLEER. V was pared by 0 bases and J by 2 bases, with 10 bases between. The CDR3 extends over 16 amino acids. For the CDR3, the DNA is TGCGCCAGCAGCCAAGACGTGGCGGGAAACACCGGGGAGCTGTTTTTT. The encoded protein is CASSQDVAGNTGELFF.

V is TRBV4-3 and J is TRBJ1-6; D remains ambiguous. CDR1 is LGHNA and CDR2 is YSLEER in the germline V gene. The germline V and J ends were trimmed by 1 base and 7 bases, with 11 bases remaining between them. The CDR3 covers 15 residues. The CDR3 coding sequence is TGCGCCAGCAGCCAAGGGTGGGTAGGGAATTCACCCCTCCACTTT. Amino acid sequence: CASSQGWVGNSPLHF.

The chain recombines TRBV7-6 with TRBJ2-2; D remains ambiguous. The CDR3 has 14 residues. Germline loops: CDR1 SGHVS, CDR2 FNYEAQ. Trimming left V 5 bases short and J 0 bases short, with 7 bases between. CDR3 bases: TGTGCCAGCAGCCTAGACGCGAACACCGGGGAGCTGTTTTTT. Translated, it gives CASSLDANTGELFF.

This clonotype was observed a few times. This sequence joins TRBV6-2 or TRBV6-3 and TRBJ2-1; weak D call: TRBD2 (7 bases). The V end lost 5 bases, the J end lost 9 bases, and 11 bases lay between the germline ends. The V gene's germline CDR1 is MNHEY and CDR2 SVGEGT. The CDR3 contains 12 residues. In DNA form, the CDR3 reads TGTGCCAGCAGTGGGGGGGCCATTGAGCAGTTCTTC. It translates to CASSGGAIEQFF.

The chain employs TRBV7-2 and TRBJ2-1; D is perhaps TRBD1 (5 bases). In germline, CDR1 is SGHTA, CDR2 FQGNSA. Trimming cost V 2 bases and J 6 bases, with 8 bases left between them. The CDR3 consists of 13 residues. The CDR3 nucleotides read TGTGCCAGCAGCTTAAGGGGTACCAATGAGCAGTTCTTC. This encodes CASSLRGTNEQFF.

This clonotype is deemed medium-sized. The chain uses TRBV19 and TRBJ1-4, with 7 bases identical to TRBD1. V shed 4 bases and J 8 bases; nucleotides not matched to a gene: 7. This CDR3 has 14 amino acids. The germline V gene has CDR1 LNHDA and CDR2 SQIVND (reference sequence). CDR3 in DNA: TGTGCCAGTAGTAACGACAGGGACGGAGAAAAACTGTTTTTT. It codes for CASSNDRDGEKLFF.

This clonotype was found many times. This rearrangement joins TRBV19 to TRBJ1-5, with TRBD1 matching over 8 bases. The CDR3 is 16 residues long. Losses at the gene ends were 6 bases for V and 1 base for J; bases not matched to a gene: 8. Germline V gene sequence: CDR1 LNHDA, CDR2 SQIVND (reference sequence). CDR3: CASRDREKRSNQPQHF. The CDR3 region has the DNA TGTGCCAGTAGGGACAGGGAGAAAAGAAGCAATCAGCCCCAGCATTTT.

The chain links TRBV5-6 to TRBJ2-3; 13 bases agree with TRBD2. Germline CDR1 reads SGHDT; CDR2 reads YYEEEE. This CDR3 has 16 amino acids. With V trimmed by 3 bases and J by 0 bases, 1 base remained unmatched. The CDR3 DNA follows: TGTGCCAGCAGCTCGGGACTAGCGGGGAGCACAGATACGCAGTATTTT. Its protein is CASSSGLAGSTDTQYF.

Worth noting for this clonotype: A read error may produce the germline difference seen at one junction end. This rearrangement joins TRBV6-6 to TRBJ2-2; 8 bases line up with TRBD1. CDR1 is MNHNY, CDR2 SVGAGI, per germline (reference sequence). There are 16 residues in the CDR3. The CDR3 nucleotides are TGTGCCATCAGTGAGTCTAGAGGACAGGGTGGCGGGGAGCTGTTTTTT. Translation gives CAISESRGQGGGELFF.

This chain links TRBV5-4 with TRBJ2-1, with TRBD1 matching over 10 bases. Germline CDR1 SGHNT, CDR2 YYREEE (reference sequence). This CDR3 is built from 13 residues. With V trimmed by 0 bases and J by 9 bases, 0 bases remained unmatched. The chain's CDR3 is CASSLGDRGEQFF. CDR3 DNA sequence: TGTGCCAGCAGCTTGGGGGACAGGGGTGAGCAGTTCTTC. Based on the CDR3 plus reference TRBV5-4 and TRBJ2-1, the full variable domain is ETGVTQSPTHLIKTRGQQVTLRCSSQSGHNTVSWYQQALGQGPQFIFQYYREEENGRGNFPPRFSGLQFPNYSSELNVNALELDDSALYLCASSLGDRGEQFFGPGTRLTVL.

The chain combines TRBV6-2 or TRBV6-3 with TRBJ1-4, with a possible D match to TRBD1 (5 bases). This CDR3 has 16 residues. V shed 0 bases and J shed 10 bases, with 18 bases lying between them. Per the germline V gene, CDR1 is MNHEY and CDR2 is SVGEGT. CDR3 protein: CASSYSSWQGEGKLFF. CDR3 nucleotide sequence: TGTGCCAGCAGTTACTCGAGTTGGCAGGGTGAGGGAAAACTGTTTTTT.

In its sample, this clonotype is medium-sized (0.01 to 0.1%). The chain links TRBV19 to TRBJ2-6, with a possible D match to TRBD1 (6 bases). Trimming cost V 8 bases and J 5 bases, with 13 bases left between them. The CDR3 has 14 amino acids. Germline-derived CDR1 and CDR2 are LNHDA and SQIVND (reference sequence). The chain's CDR3 is CASHSWDRANVLTF. CDR3 coding DNA: TGTGCCAGTCACAGTTGGGACAGGGCCAACGTCCTGACTTTC.

This clonotype appeared a few times. The chain uses TRBV19 and TRBJ1-3; TRBD1 matches 9 bases. The germline V gene has CDR1 LNHDA and CDR2 SQIVND (reference sequence). Trimming at V came to 2 bases and at J to 4 bases, leaving 6 bases not matched to a gene. CDR3 length: 16 residues. The CDR3: CASSILTGGYGNTIYF. For the CDR3, the DNA is TGTGCCAGTAGTATACTTACAGGGGGCTACGGAAACACCATATATTTT.

The gene calls are TRBV6-6 and TRBJ1-6; D is uncertain. Trimming pared 4 bases from V and 4 bases from J, leaving 14 bases between. The CDR3 runs to 16 residues. CDR1 is MNHNY and CDR2 is SVGAGI in the germline V gene (reference sequence). DNA for the CDR3: TGTGCCAGCAGTTTATACTCCCAAGTATATAATTCACCCCTCCACTTT. As protein: CASSLYSQVYNSPLHF.

The J gene is TRBJ2-5, the V gene TRBV7-9; D is undetermined. The CDR3 is made up of 14 amino acids. Germline assignment: CDR1 SEHNR and CDR2 FQNEAQ (reference sequence). Trimming took 5 bases from V and 5 from J, leaving 15 bases between them. The CDR3 protein is CASSPTTTRETQYF. The CDR3 coding sequence is TGTGCCAGCAGCCCCACGACCACCAGGGAGACCCAGTACTTC.

Many counts were recorded for this clonotype. The J gene is TRBJ2-1, the V gene TRBV19; 7 bases line up with TRBD2. V was clipped by 2 bases and J by 6 bases; unmatched bases: 10. CDR1 is LNHDA, CDR2 SQIVND, per germline (reference sequence). The CDR3 has 16 amino acids. The chain's CDR3 is CASSIPRGRLGNEQFF. CDR3 in DNA: TGTGCCAGTAGTATACCCCGCGGGAGACTTGGCAATGAGCAGTTCTTC.